Given below is one TCR beta chain in context. Its antigen remains unidentified. The sample holds no much larger clone one base away, and base qualities are not on file. The CDR3 regions of human TCRbeta chains were analyzed by immunosequencing. On the study's bioinformatics: Repertoire TCRs were matched against a reference library of SARS-CoV-2-specific TCRs generated with the MIRA antigen-specificity platform. Breadth was defined as the fraction of unique TCRs that were SARS-CoV-2-associated, and depth was defined as the fraction of total T cells that were SARS-CoV-2-associated. Each spike-specific TCR was assigned to its reactive spike region and to a CD4 or CD8 class using the MIRA data. Log10-transformed breadth and depth values were compared by one-way ANOVA with Sidak's multiple comparisons tests. The table comes from immuneACCESS by way of TCRdb, which keeps in-frame sequences with V and J called. Part of the clones is missing from these tables; in studies checked, under half for an unresolved V gene and the rest for unknown reasons. The V and J calls and clone size were taken over from that table, and D and trimming were inferred from the DNA. Here the sample has some 110,000 clones; roughly 93% occur a single time. The top ten hold over 1.5% of the sample.

These data belong to a study of T cell responses to AZD1222 COVID-19 vaccine (dated by TCRdb to the early 2020s). Looking at the study overall: Because spike-specific TCR depth and breadth did not differ between the two schedules, AZD1222 recipients who got a second dose at roughly 4 weeks were pooled with those who got a second dose at roughly 12 weeks. A total of around 240 trial participants underwent TCR sequencing, of whom under 220 had received two doses of AZD1222 and some 25 had received two doses of the MenACWY control vaccine. Trial participants were enrolled by age into 18-55, 56-69 and 70-plus year subgroups, with approximately 160, 26 and 62 TCR-sequenced participants respectively.

The germline V gene sets CDR1 to KGHSH and CDR2 to LQKENI. Counted from cysteine to phenylalanine, this CDR3 has 19 amino acids. CDR3 DNA is the only sequence kept; it has 57 bases, read in frame from the first base. V is pared back by 3 bases and J by 2 bases, with 23 bases lying between the germline termini. What the work shows at the level of the full study, not this receptor alone: The 56-69-year group was small, and its depth increase did not reach significance, likely because of low power. Most participants were white British and females outnumbered males, and the authors suggested that clonal diversity may have been underestimated. Conclusions about previously exposed vaccinees are limited, since just five to seven AZD1222 recipients were seropositive for SARS-CoV-2 at baseline. Because no samples from the day 14 peak response were available, repertoires could be characterized only after the peak T cell response. Vaccine-associated CD4 TCRs spanned the whole spike protein, with dominant responses in regions 160-218 and 743-854. Spike-specific TCR breadth and depth rose significantly after two AZD1222 doses compared with day 0 and with MenACWY recipients. Reportedly, close to half of the unique spike-specific TCRs recognized epitopes lying outside the regions that are mutated in the B.1.351 and B.1.1.7 variants.

This specimen's time point label, interpreted: baseline before first vaccination. Vaccinee samples came from UK trials COV001 and COV002, including a single-blind randomized controlled phase 2/3 trial of AZD1222 (ChAdOx1 nCoV-19) in healthy adults. For TCRbeta chain sequencing, PBMC samples from trial participants were taken at day 0 and at day 28 after the second dose. The sequence was collected from an adult in good health. The sequence is built from TRBV18 and TRBJ1-5; the D gene cannot be named for sure. The sample was peripheral blood, taken on day 0 of AZD1222 vaccination. The CDR3 protein: CASSPEPDLYTRGNQPQHF. The nucleotide sequence reads as follows: TGTGCCAGCTCACCTGAACCGGACCTATATACGCGGGGCAATCAGCCCCAGCATTTT.